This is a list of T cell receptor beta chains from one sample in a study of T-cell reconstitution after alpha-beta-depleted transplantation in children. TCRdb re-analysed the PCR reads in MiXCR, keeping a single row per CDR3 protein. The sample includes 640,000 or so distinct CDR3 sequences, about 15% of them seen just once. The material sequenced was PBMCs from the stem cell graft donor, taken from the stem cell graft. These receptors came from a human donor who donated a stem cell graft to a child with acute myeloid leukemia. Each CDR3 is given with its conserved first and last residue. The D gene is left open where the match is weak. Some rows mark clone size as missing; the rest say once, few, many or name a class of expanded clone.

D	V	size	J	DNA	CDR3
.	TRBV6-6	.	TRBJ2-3	TGTGCCAGCAGTTACAGGCGAGATACGCAGTATTTT	CASSYRRDTQYF
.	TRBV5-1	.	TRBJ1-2	TGCGCCAGCAGCTTGGCTCAGGGAGATCCATATAGCTACACCTTC	CASSLAQGDPYSYTF
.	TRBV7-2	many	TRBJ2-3	TGTGCCAGCAGCACGGGCCTCAGCACAGATACGCAGTATTTT	CASSTGLSTDTQYF
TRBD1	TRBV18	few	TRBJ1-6	TGTGCCAGCTCACCAGGACAGGGGGCGCGTTCACCCCTCCACTTT	CASSPGQGARSPLHF
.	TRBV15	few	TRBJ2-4	TGTGCCACCAGCCCCCAGACAGGCTCAAGGGGTATAGCCAAAAACATTCAGTACTTC	CATSPQTGSRGIAKNIQYF
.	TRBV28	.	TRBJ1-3	TGTGCCAGCAGTTCCCTTCGACCTTCCTCTGGAAACACCATATATTTT	CASSSLRPSSGNTIYF
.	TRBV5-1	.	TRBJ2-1	TGCGCCAGCAGCCCCTTGCCCAGGTCCAATGAGCAGTTCTTC	CASSPLPRSNEQFF
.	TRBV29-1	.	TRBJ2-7	TGCAGCGTTGGTAGGACACCAAGCTCCTACGAGCAGTACTTC	CSVGRTPSSYEQYF
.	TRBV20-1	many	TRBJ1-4	TGCAGTGCGCGGATCGATGAAAAACTGTTTTTT	CSARIDEKLFF
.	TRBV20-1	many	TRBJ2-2	TGCAGTGCGCCGGGACGGACGAACACCGGGGAGCTGTTTTTT	CSAPGRTNTGELFF
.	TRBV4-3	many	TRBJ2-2	TGCGCCAGCAGCCCCACTTGGCCTAACACCGGGGAGCTGTTTTTT	CASSPTWPNTGELFF
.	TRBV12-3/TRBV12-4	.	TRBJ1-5	TGTGCCAGCGGACTCAGAACAGCGCGCAATCAGCCCCAGCATTTT	CASGLRTARNQPQHF
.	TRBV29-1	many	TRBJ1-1	TGCAGCGTTGAAGATGGACAAGGGCTGAACACTGAAGCTTTCTTT	CSVEDGQGLNTEAFF
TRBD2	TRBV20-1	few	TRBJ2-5	TGCAGTGCGCAAAGTTTTAGCGGGGGGTACCAAGAGACCCAGTACTTC	CSAQSFSGGYQETQYF